This T cell receptor beta chain was documented in a study of cytomegalovirus exposure and HLA in healthy donors. The CDR3 contains 14 residues. The PCR contained 60 Vbeta and 13 Jbeta primers. Generated by immunoSEQ multiplex PCR, the TCRdb table keeps only in-frame clones and is missing some. This sample has some 80,000 clones, with around 77% found just once. The origin of this receptor is a man aged 45 to 65 in good health and CMV-seronegative. Sequenced sample: PBMCs. The rearrangement uses TRBV12-1 and TRBJ2-7; TRBD2 is taken as the D call from the table, unchecked against the DNA. TRBV12-1 is a documented pseudogene. CDR3 protein: CASSYPMTGCEQYF. The CDR3 nucleotides read TGTGCCAGCAGCTACCCCATGACTGGATGCGAGCAGTACTTC.